This is a list of T cell receptor beta chains from one sample in a study of neoadjuvant nivolumab and ipilimumab in lung cancer. The method was immunoSEQ multiplex PCR; TCRdb's version includes in-frame clones alone and lacks a portion of them. The sample carries tens of thousands of clones, 80% to 90% recorded once. This specimen consisted of blood, obtained before neoadjuvant nivolumab, alone or with ipilimumab. The receptors shown here come from an adult with non-small cell lung cancer. Some clones in this sample may be carry-over from other donors' samples. CDR3s include the opening cysteine and the closing phenylalanine or tryptophan. A D gene is named only where the DNA matches it firmly. Size values are once, few and many counts, or a class for expanded clones, and some rows have none.

-	-	TRBJ1-3	TRBV7-9	TGTGCCAGCACCGCCGTGGGAAACACCATATATTTT	CASTAVGNTIYF
-	-	TRBJ2-5	TRBV19	TGTGCCAGTAGGGGTGTTGGGGTAGCTCAAGAGACCCAGTACTTC	CASRGVGVAQETQYF
TRBD1	-	TRBJ2-2	TRBV5-1	TGCGCCAGCAGCTTGGCCGGGACAGGGCAAACCGGGGAGCTGTTTTTT	CASSLAGTGQTGELFF
TRBD1	-	TRBJ1-5	TRBV7-9	TGTGCCAGCAGCCTAGGACAGGCGGGTCAGCCCCAGCATTTT	CASSLGQAGQPQHF
-	once	TRBJ1-2	TRBV19	TGTGCCAGTAGTATAGGGGACCGGGATGGCTACACCTTC	CASSIGDRDGYTF
-	once	TRBJ2-7	TRBV10-2	TGCGCCAGCGGAGACTTCTACGAGCAGTACTTC	CASGDFYEQYF
-	-	TRBJ1-1	TRBV7-9	TGTGCCAGCAGCTTGTCAGTGAACACTGAAGCTTTCTTT	CASSLSVNTEAFF
-	once	TRBJ1-2	TRBV5-5	TGTGCCAGCAGCTTGGCCGCGGGGGCAATATATGGCTACACCTTC	CASSLAAGAIYGYTF
TRBD2	-	TRBJ2-3	TRBV27	TGTGCCAGCAGTACCCGAACTAGCGGGAGCGGGGTAGATACGCAGTATTTT	CASSTRTSGSGVDTQYF
-	-	TRBJ1-3	TRBV18	TGTGCCAGCTCACCCCCAGGGAAATATGGAAACACCATATATTTT	CASSPPGKYGNTIYF
TRBD2	-	TRBJ2-3	TRBV14	TGTGCCAGCAGCCAGAGGACTAGCGGCGCAGATACGCAGTATTTT	CASSQRTSGADTQYF
-	-	TRBJ2-3	TRBV29-1	TGCAGCACTCGAGCTAGCACAGATACGCAGTATTTT	CSTRASTDTQYF
-	few	TRBJ2-1	TRBV5-6	TGTGCCAGCCTACGGTATAGCTCCTACAATGAGCAGTTCTTC	CASLRYSSYNEQFF
TRBD2	once	TRBJ2-1	TRBV5-1	TGCGCCAGCTCACAAAACGGACTAGCGGCAGGGAGGAATGAGCAGTTCTTC	CASSQNGLAAGRNEQFF
TRBD2	-	TRBJ2-1	TRBV10-3	TGTGCCATCAGTGAGTCGCGAGCGGGAGGGATGAATGAGCAGTTCTTC	CAISESRAGGMNEQFF
-	-	TRBJ2-7	TRBV5-1	TGCGCCAGCAGGCGACTAGTTTCCTACGAGCAGTACTTC	CASRRLVSYEQYF
TRBD2	-	TRBJ2-7	TRBV29-1	TGCAGCGTTGAAGGTCTAGCGGGAGATCGGGTGAGGTCCTACGAGCAGTACTTC	CSVEGLAGDRVRSYEQYF
TRBD1	-	TRBJ2-3	TRBV29-1	TGCAGCGTTGATCGACGGGGACAGGGGGCAGATACGCAGTATTTT	CSVDRRGQGADTQYF